This TCR beta chain was recovered during a study of identical twins (dated by TCRdb to the mid-2010s). Study-wide context: To test whether fetal clonotypes persist, this study deep-sequenced TCR alpha and beta repertoires from monozygotic twins, from unrelated adults of various ages, and from cord blood. To rule out contamination, the twin experiments were replicated at different times with different library preparation protocols.

Summary of the overall study and its limitations: In monozygotic twins, recombination models systematically underestimated out-of-frame TCR alpha sharing, but the models matched the sharing seen between unrelated individuals. Zero-insertion analyses could be partly confounded by invariant T cells such as MAIT and iNKT, though diverse VJ usage argued against such confounding for most clonotypes. In beta out-of-frame sequences, excess twin sharing was weaker, because having fewer shared sequences lowered the signal-to-noise ratio. Because the same donors could not be followed over many years, the conclusions relied on cross-sectional statistical analysis. Abundant cord blood beta clonotypes had fewer insertions, young adult naive repertoires showed a similar but weaker trend, and memory repertoires showed no such trend. Compared with coincidental sharing between unrelated individuals, an excess of low generation-probability sequences was observed among out-of-frame TCR alpha sequences shared between twins.

From its cysteine to its phenylalanine, the CDR3 spans 12 amino acids. Left in the record is the CDR3 DNA by itself, 36 bases read in frame from the first base. According to the germline V gene (reference sequence), CDR1 reads LGHDT and CDR2 reads YNNKEL. Relative to germline, V is 1 base shorter and J is 11 bases shorter, with 11 bases between their ends. Receptors were amplified or captured by 5' RACE. Sequencing used an Illumina HiSeq 2000. Template switching introduced a universal primer binding site; the final cDNA contained a unique molecular identifier, enabling accurate counting of TCR cDNA molecules. Specific primers in the conserved constant-segment region were used to synthesize first-strand cDNA for TCR alpha and beta chains. To control for contamination, each cDNA library was double barcoded with a SMART-Mk sample barcode plus Illumina barcodes. Two successive PCR steps introduced TruSeq adapter sequences along with Illumina sample barcodes. Sequencing of the TCR alpha and beta cDNA libraries was done on the Illumina HiSeq platform using custom primers. Processing in the source paper ran as follows. Raw reads were processed with MiGEC to extract unique molecular identifiers, and MiXCR was used to determine CDR3 positions. Recombination models were inferred per individual with the repgenHMM and IGoR tools using an EM algorithm. Shared clonotype analysis was performed with the tcR package in R, normalizing sharing by the product of cloneset sizes. Out-of-frame nonproductive sequences were analyzed to study raw recombination free of thymic and clonal selection effects. Using fastp trimming at Q25 and MiXCR clonotype assembly, TCRdb reanalyzed the public sequencing data and kept in-frame beta chains. Rows matching on CDR3 protein sequence are summarized as one entry with the most common DNA and genes. The V and J calls were not made by the authors but by TCRdb's processing. In this sample the table shows about 720,000 distinct CDR3 sequences, 15% to 20% of which occur a single time. Around 13% of the sample belongs to the ten largest clones.

All donors were healthy Caucasians. The twin cohort comprised three pairs of female monozygotic twins, all aged roughly 18 to 30 years. RNA for TCR libraries was isolated from peripheral blood mononuclear cells. This clonotype has only a few counts. Its antigen target is currently unknown. Per-nucleotide qualities are absent, and no much larger clonotype sits a single base away. The sample also formed part of further work on T cells expressing NK-cell markers. According to the second study: About 8 donors provided sorted CD3+CD56+NKG2C+, CD3+CD56+NKG2C- and CD3+CD56-NKG2C+ T-cell subsets, whose TCR beta-chain repertoires were profiled. Among the eight sequenced donors, only one was HCMV-seronegative, while the other seven were HCMV-seropositive. To restrict sorting to alphabetaTCR-expressing T cells, an anti-gammadeltaTCR antibody was added in several experiments. For five or six donors, the dominant CD3+CD56+NKG2C+ clonotypes were among the top 10 CD8+ clonotypes and accounted for about 1.0-7.5% of CD8+ T cells. Those dominant clonotypes were again the most abundant among CD3+CD56-NKG2C+ cells in several donors, at about 28.3-65%. Whether the expanded NKG2C-expressing T cell clones were specific for HCMV antigens remained unclear. Randomly selected healthy volunteers, three men and five women, were used as the eight sequenced donors. To determine HCMV serostatus, a commercial ELISA kit was used to detect HCMV-specific IgG in serum. For roughly 6 donors, bulk peripheral blood T-cell repertoires were also sequenced from unsorted PBMC. MIGEC handled demultiplexing of the reads and grouping by UMI, while MiTCR was used to assemble and quantify clonotypes. Only TCR cDNA sequences supported by at least two reads were kept to exclude erroneous sequences. Downstream repertoire analysis used the tcR package, and clonotypes were matched across fractions by CDR3 nucleotide sequence plus V segment. VDJmatch was used to annotate antigen specificity against VDJdb, with one amino acid substitution in CDR3 permitted.

Material for sequencing was PBMCs. The rearrangement joined TRBV3-1 to TRBJ1-1; a tentative D match to TRBD1 spans 6 bases. The receptor's source is a woman between 18 and 29 years old in good health. The CDR3 protein: CASSQVRGYAFF. The sequenced DNA: TGTGCCAGCAGCCAAGTCAGGGGATATGCTTTCTTT.